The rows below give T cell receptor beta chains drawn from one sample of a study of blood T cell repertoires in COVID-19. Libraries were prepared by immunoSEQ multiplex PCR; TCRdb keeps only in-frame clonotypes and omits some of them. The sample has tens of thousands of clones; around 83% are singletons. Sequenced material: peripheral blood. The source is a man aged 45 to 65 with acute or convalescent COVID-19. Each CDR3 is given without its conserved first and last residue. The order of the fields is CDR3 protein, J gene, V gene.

CDR3 protein: AIGRSDTGELF; J gene: TRBJ2-2; V gene: TRBV10-3
CDR3 protein: ASSPPPKGVKGVHIQY; J gene: TRBJ2-4; V gene: TRBV5-1
CDR3 protein: ATRRDRTSGNTIY; J gene: TRBJ1-3; V gene: TRBV19
CDR3 protein: ASSLLGEGETQY; J gene: TRBJ2-5; V gene: TRBV27
CDR3 protein: ASSLDRVAF; J gene: TRBJ1-1; V gene: TRBV5-4
CDR3 protein: ASSEAASGGDTQY; J gene: TRBJ2-3; V gene: TRBV10-2
CDR3 protein: ASSLSTWGGRDTQY; J gene: TRBJ2-3; V gene: TRBV27
CDR3 protein: ASRFTAAAGAATEAF; J gene: TRBJ1-1; V gene: TRBV5-1
CDR3 protein: ASSLKAGGLDEQF; J gene: TRBJ2-1; V gene: TRBV7-2
CDR3 protein: ASAPPGRRGANVLT; J gene: TRBJ2-6; V gene: TRBV18
CDR3 protein: ASSLEGRYGYT; J gene: TRBJ1-2; V gene: TRBV5-1